This T cell receptor (beta chain) was sequenced for a study of T cells in Graves' hyperthyroidism and ophthalmopathy. Study-wide context: Peripheral blood was taken when the disease was first diagnosed, before any treatment began. Study-wide points: Prediction of ophthalmopathy progression came a median roughly 6.6 months pre-onset.

Diagnostic assessment was based on clinical symptoms, serum thyroxine and TRAb, thyroid ultrasound and orbital computed tomography. Trimming pared 0 bases from V and 1 base from J, leaving 13 bases between. This CDR3 is 17 amino acids long. Germline CDR1 SEHNR, CDR2 FQNEAQ (reference sequence). To note about this clonotype: Its specificity is not known.

RNA transcripts served as the template for amplifying TCR beta CDR3 regions. A first-round RT-PCR of the TCR CDR3 used the HTBI primer set. TCRdb used MiXCR to reprocess the multiplex PCR reads, holding one entry per CDR3 protein. The sample carries roughly 650,000 distinct CDR3 sequences, approximately 15% recorded once. This rearrangement joins TRBV7-9 to TRBJ1-3; D is uncertain. The source of this sequence is a woman in her forties with Graves' ophthalmopathy. The material sequenced was blood. Written as DNA, the CDR3 is TGTGCCAGCAGCTTAGCCGCTGGAATTTGGTCTGGAAACACCATATATTTT. Its translation: CASSLAAGIWSGNTIYF.